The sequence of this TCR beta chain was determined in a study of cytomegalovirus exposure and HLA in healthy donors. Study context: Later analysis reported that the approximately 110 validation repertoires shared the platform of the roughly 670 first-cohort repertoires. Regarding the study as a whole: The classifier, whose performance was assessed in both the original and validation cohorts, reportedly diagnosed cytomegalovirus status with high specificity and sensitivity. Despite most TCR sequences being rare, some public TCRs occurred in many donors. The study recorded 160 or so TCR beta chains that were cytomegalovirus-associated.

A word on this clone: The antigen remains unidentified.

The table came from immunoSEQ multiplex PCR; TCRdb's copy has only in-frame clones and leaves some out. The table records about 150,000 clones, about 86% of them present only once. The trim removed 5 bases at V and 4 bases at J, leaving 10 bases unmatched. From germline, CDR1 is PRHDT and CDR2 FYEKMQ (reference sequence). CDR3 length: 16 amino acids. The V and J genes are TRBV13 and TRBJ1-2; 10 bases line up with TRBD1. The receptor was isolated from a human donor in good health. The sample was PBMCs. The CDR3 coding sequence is TGTGCCAGCAGCGGACCCGGGACAGGGGTTTCCTATGGCTACACCTTC. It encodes CASSGPGTGVSYGYTF.